This entry concerns a single T cell receptor beta chain. In its sample, this clonotype was seen many times. The antigen it recognizes is unknown. No base quality information exists; no much larger clone differs at one position. For repertoire sequencing, the TCR beta CDR3 regions were amplified from RNA transcripts. The first round was an RT-PCR using HTBI primers with the Qiagen OneStep RT-PCR kit, and this first round was followed by a second-round multiplex PCR, then size selection and purification. Libraries were sequenced paired-end with 100 bp reads on an Illumina HiSeq2000. The paper's data handling went like this. SOAPnuke was used for read processing, and reads with adapters, uncalled bases, a mean Phred below 15, or no exact constant-primer or identifier match were discarded. COPE v1.2.5 was used to merge high-quality paired reads. Each unique nucleotide sequence was defined as a clonotype, and clonotypes were aligned to IMGT TRB V, D and J references with MiTCR v1.1. The analysis was limited to V-J combinations with a frequency above 0.0001, which together covered 99.2% of repertoires. A TCR clonal expansion and chaos score per V-J combination was defined as the ratio of F50 clonal expansion to chaos observed in the TCRdist matrix. Welch's t-statistics and random forest were used to reduce features to approximately 13 V-J combinations, which were fed into a naive Bayes classifier. Thyroid-blood repertoire similarity was quantified with the Morisita-Horn index. TCRdb reworked the public reads: Q25 trimming with fastp, MiXCR clone assembly, productive beta chains retained. A single entry per CDR3 protein holds the most common genes and DNA from its merged rows. The V and J calls were not made by the authors but by TCRdb's processing. This sample comprises hundreds of thousands of distinct CDR3 sequences, approximately 21% of them detected only once. The ten largest clones take up around 6.5% of the sample.

Stable hyperthyroidism was defined as no progression to ophthalmopathy within 18 months of follow-up. Hyperthyroidism patients were newly diagnosed, were aged 18 to 65 years, and had a disease duration under 2 months. Patients with other autoimmune diseases, uncontrolled infections, pregnancy or lactation were excluded from the study. Diagnosis was based on clinical symptoms, serum thyroxine, TRAb, thyroid ultrasound and orbital computed tomography. Ficoll-Paque density gradient centrifugation was used to isolate PBMCs from around 10 ml of fresh peripheral blood. Total RNA was extracted using Trizol reagent, and RNA quality was checked on an Agilent 2100 Bioanalyzer. This entry is derived from a study of Graves' ophthalmopathy and Graves' hyperthyroidism (dated by TCRdb to between 2018 and 2020). For the wider study: Peripheral blood was collected at initial diagnosis, prior to any treatment. The study used TCR beta repertoire signatures to distinguish Graves' ophthalmopathy from Graves' hyperthyroidism and to predict progression to ophthalmopathy. In total, under 150 blood samples were TCR-sequenced: roughly 45 ophthalmopathy, over 70 hyperthyroidism and some 17 hyperthyroidism-to-ophthalmopathy patients. To explore V-J signatures distinguishing ophthalmopathy from hyperthyroidism, a discovery set of under 110 patients (about 41 ophthalmopathy, around 55 stable hyperthyroidism) was enrolled. An independent validation cohort was composed of about 20 hyperthyroidism patients and 15 to 17 patients who later progressed from hyperthyroidism to ophthalmopathy. T-cell repertoires of thyroid tissue and blood were compared in more than five hyperthyroidism patients. Following sample collection, hyperthyroidism patients were given methimazole at a starting dose of 30 mg daily, and ophthalmopathy patients were given high-dose intravenous methylprednisolone. For training and testing, the approximately 92 patients in the discovery cohort were randomly divided in a 7:3 ratio. Overall results and qualifications from the work: In validation, the model predicted ophthalmopathy progression with more than 55% sensitivity and around 72% specificity; some twelve predicted patients were CT-confirmed with GO in a median of about 7.1 months. No statistical method was used to predetermine the sample size, and group allocation was not hidden from the investigators. In cross-validation, the 13-signature model distinguished ophthalmopathy from stable hyperthyroidism with around 90% sensitivity and roughly 81% specificity, while in the test set the corresponding values were about 80% and 75%. Most expanded thyroid clonotypes with a frequency above 0.001 also appeared in blood, which suggests that blood repertoires may reflect the immune response in the thyroid.

V gives up 3 bases and J gives up 3 bases, and the segment between their germline ends measures 8 bases. The CDR1 and CDR2 encoded by the germline V gene (reference sequence) are LNHDA and SQIVND. From its cysteine to its phenylalanine, the CDR3 spans 13 amino acids. Only the CDR3 region is kept as DNA, spanning 39 bases read in frame from base 1. The chain couples TRBV19 to TRBJ2-5; the D gene remains uncertain. The sample comprised peripheral blood. This TCR came from a woman aged 18 to 35 with stable Graves' hyperthyroidism. Some clones in this sample may be carry-over from other donors' samples. Donor details come from another sample of the same person, matched by shared clones. The nucleotide sequence is TGTGCCAGTAGTATCGGGTACGAAGAGACCCAGTACTTC. Its coded protein is CASSIGYEETQYF.